The 12 T cell receptor beta chains in this list originate from one sample, sequenced in a study of human T cells and chemical hapten exposure (dated by TCRdb to the early 2020s). This sample's time point label indicates: pre-sensitization, week 0. Reading the label with the study, this specimen's treatment or condition is: therapeutic diphenylcyclopropenone sensitization with weekly scalp DPC. The library was generated by RACE. TCRdb lists the instrument as NextSeq 500. TCRdb itself trimmed the public reads at Q25 with fastp, ran MiXCR and retained productive beta chains. Duplicate CDR3 protein sequences are folded into a single record with the most common DNA and genes. The table for this sample lists tens of thousands of distinct CDR3 sequences; 9.6% of them were counted only once. Less than 4.5% of the sample rests with the top ten. The sequenced sample was whole blood, obtained in connection with sensitization to the hapten diphenylcyclopropenone (DPC). Receptors were obtained from a woman aged 40 to 50 with alopecia areata. Some clones in this sample may be carry-over from other donors' samples.

Notes on this clonotype: The conserved final phenylalanine or tryptophan is absent from the CDR3, which likely points to a read error. Because the CDR3's place on the DNA is in doubt, the DNA is left out and the CDR3 is given as listed by TCRdb. This rearrangement joins TRBV23-1 to TRBJ2-1; no check of the table's D call, TRBD2, against the DNA was made. TRBV23-1 is designated an ORF whose function remains uncertain. The CDR3 length is 13 residues, termini included. This chain's CDR3 is CASSPLVGGPSTP.

The chain has TRBV4-1 and TRBJ1-1; D is ambiguous. CDR1 and CDR2 (germline): MGHRA, YSYEKL. The CDR3 contains 14 residues. V dropped 0 bases and J dropped 7 bases, with 12 bases sitting between them. The CDR3 spells CASSQDSSGFEAFF. The CDR3 DNA is TGCGCCAGCAGCCAAGATAGTTCGGGGTTTGAAGCTTTCTTT.

The table lists this clonotype with a few counts. The V and J genes are TRBV27 and TRBJ2-1; D might be TRBD1 or TRBD2, each matching 6 bases. Looked up from germline, CDR1 is MNHEY and CDR2 is SMNVEV (reference sequence). The CDR3 is 15 residues long. The ends were cut back, 4 bases at V and 4 bases at J, with 14 bases in the middle. Written as DNA, the CDR3 is TGTGCCAGCAGTTGGGAGGACAGAAAATACAATGAGCAGTTCTTC. Translation: CASSWEDRKYNEQFF.

The chain has TRBV2 and TRBJ2-7; D not resolved. Germline V CDR1 and CDR2: SNHLY, FYNNEI. The CDR3 spans 12 residues. Trimming stripped 3 bases from V and 11 bases from J, with 14 bases between. CDR3 sequence: CASSDPPYNEYF. DNA of the CDR3: TGTGCCAGCAGTGATCCCCCTTATAATGAGTACTTC.

This clonotype was found many times. The chain combines TRBV7-9 with TRBJ1-1; TRBD1 is a possible D gene (5 bases). V was clipped by 6 bases and J by 5 bases, with 13 bases between them. The CDR3 covers 13 residues. Germline loops: CDR1 SEHNR, CDR2 FQNEAQ (reference sequence). CDR3 amino acids: CASSLEQGTEAFF. In DNA, the CDR3 is TGTGCCAGCAGTTTGGAGCAGGGAACTGAAGCTTTCTTT.

This clonotype was seen many times. The chain's CDR3 is CASSSGLGSALGETQYF. As DNA, the CDR3 is TGCGCCAGCAGCTCCGGTTTGGGCTCGGCGTTGGGAGAGACCCAGTACTTC. This chain joins TRBV5-1 and TRBJ2-5; D remains ambiguous. Germline assignment: CDR1 SGHRS and CDR2 YFSETQ. Trimming took 3 bases from V and 4 from J, leaving 22 bases between them. The CDR3 is made up of 17 amino acids.

The chain links TRBV6-5 to TRBJ1-2, with D possibly TRBD1 on 6 matching bases. The CDR3 covers 17 residues. The V end was cut by 0 bases, the J end by 4 bases, with 18 bases between. Looked up from germline, CDR1 is MNHEY and CDR2 is SVGAGI. CDR3 residues: CASSYSLLSGGGYGYTF. For the CDR3, the DNA is TGTGCCAGCAGTTACTCTTTGTTATCGGGGGGCGGCTATGGCTACACCTTC.

This clonotype turned up a few times. The rearrangement uses TRBV29-1 and TRBJ2-1; tentatively, D is TRBD2 (5 bases). The V end was cut by 6 bases, the J end by 7 bases, with 7 bases between. Germline CDR1 and CDR2: SQVTM and ANQGSEA. CDR3 length equals 10 residues. The CDR3 region is CSVDSNEQFF. The CDR3 nucleotides are TGCAGCGTGGACTCGAATGAGCAGTTCTTC.

This clonotype was picked up a small number of times. The rearrangement joins TRBV7-9 to TRBJ1-2; the D is unclear. Trimming took off 3 bases at V and 7 bases at J, with 15 bases between the two ends. Germline assignment: CDR1 SEHNR and CDR2 FQNEAQ (reference sequence). The CDR3 is 14 amino acids. CDR3 loop: CASSLPGIDGGYTF. DNA for the CDR3: TGTGCCAGCAGCTTGCCGGGGATTGATGGTGGCTACACCTTC.

The chain joins TRBV11-2 to TRBJ2-1; no clear D gene. The CDR3 spans 12 residues. Per germline, CDR1 SGHAT and CDR2 FQNNGV. With 1 base removed from V and 6 bases from J, the gap between germline ends came to 4 bases. The CDR3: CASSLGINEQFF. The CDR3 coding sequence is TGTGCCAGCAGCTTAGGGATCAATGAGCAGTTCTTC. The full variable domain, completed using reference TRBV11-2 and TRBJ2-1, is EAGVAQSPRYKIIEKRQSVAFWCNPISGHATLYWYQQILGQGPKLLIQFQNNGVVDDSQLPKDRFSAERLKGVDSTLKIQPAKLEDSAVYLCASSLGINEQFFGPGTRLTVL.

This clonotype was counted between two and nine times. Its ends do not fully match the called genes, so a read error is possible. This chain links TRBV6-6 with TRBJ1-5, with a weak D call TRBD1 (6 bases). CDR3 length: 15 amino acids. The germline V gene encodes CDR1 MNHNY and CDR2 SVGAGI (reference sequence). In nucleotides, the CDR3 is TGTGCCAGCAGTAACTCAGGGGAGAGCAATCAGCCCCAGCATTTT. Protein: CASSNSGESNQPQHF.

This clonotype was observed a handful of times. The chain couples TRBV6-5 to TRBJ2-3, with D possibly being TRBD1 (6 bases). V was shortened by 7 bases and J by 6 bases, with 14 bases between the two germline ends. Germline loops: CDR1 MNHEY, CDR2 SVGAGI. This CDR3 contains 13 residues. DNA of the CDR3: TGTGCCAGCAAACCCGCAGGGGCGGATACGCAGTATTTT. Protein product: CASKPAGADTQYF.